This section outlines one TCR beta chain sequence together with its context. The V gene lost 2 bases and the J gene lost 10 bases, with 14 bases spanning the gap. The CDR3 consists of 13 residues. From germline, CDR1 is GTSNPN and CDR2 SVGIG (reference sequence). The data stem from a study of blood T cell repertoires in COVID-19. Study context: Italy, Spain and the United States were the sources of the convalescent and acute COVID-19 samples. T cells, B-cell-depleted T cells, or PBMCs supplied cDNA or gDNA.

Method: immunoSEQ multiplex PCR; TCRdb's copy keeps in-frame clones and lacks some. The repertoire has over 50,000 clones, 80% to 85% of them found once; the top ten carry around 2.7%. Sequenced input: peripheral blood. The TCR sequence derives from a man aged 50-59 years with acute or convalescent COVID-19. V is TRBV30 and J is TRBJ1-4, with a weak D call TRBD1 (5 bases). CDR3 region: CAWSSGDRGKLFF. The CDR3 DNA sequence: TGTGCCTGGAGTTCTGGGGATAGGGGAAAACTGTTTTTT.